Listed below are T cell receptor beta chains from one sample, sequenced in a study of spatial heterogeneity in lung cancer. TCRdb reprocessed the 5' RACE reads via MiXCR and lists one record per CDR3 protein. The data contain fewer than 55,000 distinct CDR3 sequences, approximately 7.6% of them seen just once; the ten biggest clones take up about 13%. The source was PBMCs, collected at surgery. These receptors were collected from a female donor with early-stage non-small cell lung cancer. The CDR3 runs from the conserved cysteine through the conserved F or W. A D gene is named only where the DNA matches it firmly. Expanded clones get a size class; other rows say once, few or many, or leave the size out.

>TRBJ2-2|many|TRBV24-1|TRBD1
CATSDPYGQGNTGELFF
TGTGCCACCAGTGATCCGTATGGACAGGGAAACACCGGGGAGCTGTTTTTT
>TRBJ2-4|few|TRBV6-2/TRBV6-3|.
CASSPRTGPAKNIQYF
TGTGCCAGCAGTCCCCGTACGGGGCCAGCCAAAAACATTCAGTACTTC
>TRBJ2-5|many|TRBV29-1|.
CSVAINQETQYF
TGCAGCGTTGCGATTAACCAAGAGACCCAGTACTTC
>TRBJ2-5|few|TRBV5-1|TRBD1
CASSLQTGKRRFQETQYF
TGCGCCAGCAGCTTGCAGACAGGGAAGAGGAGGTTCCAAGAGACCCAGTACTTC
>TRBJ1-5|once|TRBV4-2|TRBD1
CASSQVGTGFSNQPQHF
TGTGCCAGCAGCCAAGTAGGGACAGGGTTTAGCAATCAGCCCCAGCATTTT
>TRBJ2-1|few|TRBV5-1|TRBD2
CASSLTSGGYNEQFF
TGCGCCAGCAGCTTGACTAGCGGGGGGTACAATGAGCAGTTCTTC
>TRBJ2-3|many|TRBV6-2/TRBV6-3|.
CASSTLGVTGTDTQYF
TGTGCCAGCAGCACGCTGGGAGTGACTGGCACAGATACGCAGTATTTT
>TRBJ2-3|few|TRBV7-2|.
CASGGGAADTQYF
TGTGCCAGCGGGGGGGGGGCCGCAGATACGCAGTATTTT
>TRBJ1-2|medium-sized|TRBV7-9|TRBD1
CASSFGRGDGYTF
TGTGCCAGCAGCTTTGGCAGGGGGGACGGCTACACCTTC
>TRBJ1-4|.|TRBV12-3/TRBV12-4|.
CASSLSGQGNEKLFF
TGTGCCAGCAGTTTGTCTGGTCAGGGTAATGAAAAACTGTTTTTT
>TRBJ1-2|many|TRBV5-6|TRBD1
CASSPPGRGLLDYGYTF
TGTGCCAGCAGCCCCCCCGGCAGGGGGCTTCTTGACTATGGCTACACCTTC
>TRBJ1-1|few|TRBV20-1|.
CSAGRGVGNTEAFF
TGCAGTGCCGGCCGAGGGGTCGGGAACACTGAAGCTTTCTTT
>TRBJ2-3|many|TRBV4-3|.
CASSQDVGVSDTQYF
TGCGCCAGCAGCCAAGACGTGGGGGTGTCAGATACGCAGTATTTT
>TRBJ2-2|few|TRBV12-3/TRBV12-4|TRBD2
CASTLIPGGSRVGELFF
TGTGCCAGCACCTTGATCCCGGGGGGGTCCCGTGTCGGGGAGCTGTTTTTT
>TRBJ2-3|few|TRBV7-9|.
CASSPTSSVRGDTQYF
TGTGCCAGCAGCCCAACTTCTAGCGTTCGAGGAGATACGCAGTATTTT
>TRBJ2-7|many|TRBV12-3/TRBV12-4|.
CASSFSGRLYEQYF
TGTGCCAGCAGTTTTTCTGGAAGGCTCTACGAGCAGTACTTC
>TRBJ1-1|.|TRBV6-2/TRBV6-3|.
CASRPNRLWDTEAFF
TGTGCCAGCAGGCCCAACAGGTTGTGGGACACTGAAGCTTTCTTT
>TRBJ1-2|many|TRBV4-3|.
CASSQGGIYGYTF
TGCGCCAGCAGCCAGGGAGGGATCTATGGCTACACCTTC
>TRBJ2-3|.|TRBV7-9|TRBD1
CASSLGDSLTDTQYF
TGTGCCAGCAGCTTAGGGGACAGTCTCACAGATACGCAGTATTTT
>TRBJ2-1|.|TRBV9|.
CASSTPGRGPGNEQFF
TGTGCCAGCAGCACCCCAGGCAGGGGACCTGGAAATGAGCAGTTCTTC
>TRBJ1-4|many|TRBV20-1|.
CSARADGATNEKLFF
TGCAGTGCTAGAGCTGACGGGGCCACTAATGAAAAACTGTTTTTT
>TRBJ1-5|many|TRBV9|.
CASSVEGLYNQPQHF
TGTGCCAGCAGCGTAGAAGGATTATACAATCAGCCCCAGCATTTT
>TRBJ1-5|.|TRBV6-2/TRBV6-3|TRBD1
CASSYSGQGVIQHF
TGTGCCAGCAGTTACTCAGGACAGGGGGTCATCCAGCATTTT
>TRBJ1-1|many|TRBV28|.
CASSPGRTEAFF
TGTGCCAGCAGTCCAGGGAGAACTGAAGCTTTCTTT
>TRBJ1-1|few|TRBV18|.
CASSPQGLGSWDTEAFF
TGTGCCAGCTCACCTCAGGGTTTGGGATCTTGGGACACTGAAGCTTTCTTT
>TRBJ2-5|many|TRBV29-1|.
CSVDRDLGETQYF
TGCAGCGTTGACAGAGACCTTGGGGAGACCCAGTACTTC
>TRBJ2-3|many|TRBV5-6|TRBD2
CASSHRRGDTDTQYF
TGTGCCAGCAGCCATAGGCGGGGGGACACAGATACGCAGTATTTT
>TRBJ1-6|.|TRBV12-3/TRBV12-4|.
CASSLSLNSPLHF
TGTGCCAGCAGTTTAAGCTTAAATTCACCCCTCCACTTT
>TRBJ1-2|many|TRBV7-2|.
CASSSPDRRYGYTF
TGTGCCAGCAGCAGTCCCGACCGACGCTATGGCTACACCTTC
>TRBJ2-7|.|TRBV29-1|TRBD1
CSVKDRDGYEQYF
TGCAGCGTGAAAGACAGGGATGGCTACGAGCAGTACTTC
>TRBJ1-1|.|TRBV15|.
CATSAGTQGTEAFF
TGTGCCACCAGTGCCGGGACTCAGGGCACTGAAGCTTTCTTT
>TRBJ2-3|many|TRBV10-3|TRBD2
CAISDDWTSGENTDTQYF
TGTGCCATCAGTGATGATTGGACTAGCGGGGAAAACACAGATACGCAGTATTTT
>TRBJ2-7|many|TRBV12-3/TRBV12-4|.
CASSFDRTPYEQYF
TGTGCCAGCAGTTTCGACAGGACCCCCTACGAGCAGTACTTC
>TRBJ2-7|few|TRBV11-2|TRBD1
CASSTLTGAYEQYF
TGTGCCAGCAGCACATTGACAGGGGCCTACGAGCAGTACTTC
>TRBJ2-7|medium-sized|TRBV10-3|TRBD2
CAIMSGTYEQYF
TGTGCCATCATGAGCGGGACCTACGAGCAGTACTTC
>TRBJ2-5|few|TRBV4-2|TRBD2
CASRNQRGQETQYF
TGTGCCAGCAGAAATCAGCGGGGACAAGAGACCCAGTACTTC
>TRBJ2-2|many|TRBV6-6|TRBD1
CASSHRQGTGELFF
TGTGCCAGCAGTCACCGACAGGGCACCGGGGAGCTGTTTTTT
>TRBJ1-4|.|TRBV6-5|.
CASSYSTGTGEKLFF
TGTGCCAGCAGTTACTCGACGGGGACGGGCGAAAAACTGTTTTTT
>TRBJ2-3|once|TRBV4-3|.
CASSQGSGGSSIDTQYF
TGCGCCAGCAGCCAGGGGAGTGGGGGAAGCAGCATAGATACGCAGTATTTT
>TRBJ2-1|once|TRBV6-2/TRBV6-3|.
CASSYVLARSNEQFF
TGTGCCAGCAGTTACGTGTTAGCTAGATCCAATGAGCAGTTCTTC
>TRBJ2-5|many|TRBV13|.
CASSPWTDQETQYF
TGTGCCAGCAGCCCCTGGACGGACCAAGAGACCCAGTACTTC
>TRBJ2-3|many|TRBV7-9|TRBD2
CASSLISGGVKDTQYF
TGTGCCAGCAGCTTAATTAGCGGGGGGGTTAAAGATACGCAGTATTTT
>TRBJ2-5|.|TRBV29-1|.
CSVEGGARETQYF
TGCAGCGTTGAAGGAGGGGCGCGGGAGACCCAGTACTTC
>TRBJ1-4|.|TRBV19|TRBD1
CASSDRGVATNEKLFF
TGTGCCAGTTCCGACAGGGGAGTAGCAACTAATGAAAAACTGTTTTTT
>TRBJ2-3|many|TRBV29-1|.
CSVESPVGSSSTDTQYF
TGCAGCGTTGAATCTCCGGTAGGGTCAAGTAGCACAGATACGCAGTATTTT
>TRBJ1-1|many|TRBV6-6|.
CASSYSGQGTEAFF
TGTGCCAGCAGTTACAGTGGTCAGGGCACTGAAGCTTTCTTT
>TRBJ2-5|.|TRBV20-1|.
CSALGGGADTQYF
TGCAGTGCCCTGGGGGGGGGGGCCGATACCCAGTACTTC